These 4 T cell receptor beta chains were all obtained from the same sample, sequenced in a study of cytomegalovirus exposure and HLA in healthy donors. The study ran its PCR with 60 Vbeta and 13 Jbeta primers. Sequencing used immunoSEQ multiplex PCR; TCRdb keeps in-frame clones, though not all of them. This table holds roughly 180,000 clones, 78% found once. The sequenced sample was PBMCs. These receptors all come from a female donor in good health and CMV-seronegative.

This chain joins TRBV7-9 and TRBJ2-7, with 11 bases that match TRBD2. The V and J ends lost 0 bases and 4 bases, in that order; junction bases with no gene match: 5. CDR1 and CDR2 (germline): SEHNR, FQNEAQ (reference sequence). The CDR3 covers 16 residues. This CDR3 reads CASSLARTSGSYEQYF. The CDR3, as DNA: TGTGCCAGCAGCTTAGCGAGAACTAGCGGGAGTTACGAGCAGTACTTC.

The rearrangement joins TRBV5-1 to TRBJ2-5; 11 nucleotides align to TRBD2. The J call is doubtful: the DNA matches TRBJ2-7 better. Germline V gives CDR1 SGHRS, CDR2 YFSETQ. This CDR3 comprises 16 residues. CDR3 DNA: TGCGCCAGCAGCTTGGGTGATAGCGGGAGGGTCTACGAGCAGTACTTC. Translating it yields CASSLGDSGRVYEQYF.

The CDR3 DNA reads as TGTGCCAGCAGCGATACCCGCGTCCAAGAGACCCAGTACTTC. Its translation is CASSDTRVQETQYF. The chain recombines TRBV7-9 with TRBJ2-5; D is undetermined. This CDR3 contains 14 residues. The germline gives CDR1 SEHNR, CDR2 FQNEAQ (reference sequence). V was clipped by 5 bases and J by 1 base, with 11 bases between them.

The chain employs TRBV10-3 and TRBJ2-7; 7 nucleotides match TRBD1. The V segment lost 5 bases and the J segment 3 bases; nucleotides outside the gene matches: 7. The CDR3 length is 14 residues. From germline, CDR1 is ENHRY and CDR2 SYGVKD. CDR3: CAISSTGTVYEQYF. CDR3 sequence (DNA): TGTGCCATCAGTTCGACAGGGACGGTCTACGAGCAGTACTTC.